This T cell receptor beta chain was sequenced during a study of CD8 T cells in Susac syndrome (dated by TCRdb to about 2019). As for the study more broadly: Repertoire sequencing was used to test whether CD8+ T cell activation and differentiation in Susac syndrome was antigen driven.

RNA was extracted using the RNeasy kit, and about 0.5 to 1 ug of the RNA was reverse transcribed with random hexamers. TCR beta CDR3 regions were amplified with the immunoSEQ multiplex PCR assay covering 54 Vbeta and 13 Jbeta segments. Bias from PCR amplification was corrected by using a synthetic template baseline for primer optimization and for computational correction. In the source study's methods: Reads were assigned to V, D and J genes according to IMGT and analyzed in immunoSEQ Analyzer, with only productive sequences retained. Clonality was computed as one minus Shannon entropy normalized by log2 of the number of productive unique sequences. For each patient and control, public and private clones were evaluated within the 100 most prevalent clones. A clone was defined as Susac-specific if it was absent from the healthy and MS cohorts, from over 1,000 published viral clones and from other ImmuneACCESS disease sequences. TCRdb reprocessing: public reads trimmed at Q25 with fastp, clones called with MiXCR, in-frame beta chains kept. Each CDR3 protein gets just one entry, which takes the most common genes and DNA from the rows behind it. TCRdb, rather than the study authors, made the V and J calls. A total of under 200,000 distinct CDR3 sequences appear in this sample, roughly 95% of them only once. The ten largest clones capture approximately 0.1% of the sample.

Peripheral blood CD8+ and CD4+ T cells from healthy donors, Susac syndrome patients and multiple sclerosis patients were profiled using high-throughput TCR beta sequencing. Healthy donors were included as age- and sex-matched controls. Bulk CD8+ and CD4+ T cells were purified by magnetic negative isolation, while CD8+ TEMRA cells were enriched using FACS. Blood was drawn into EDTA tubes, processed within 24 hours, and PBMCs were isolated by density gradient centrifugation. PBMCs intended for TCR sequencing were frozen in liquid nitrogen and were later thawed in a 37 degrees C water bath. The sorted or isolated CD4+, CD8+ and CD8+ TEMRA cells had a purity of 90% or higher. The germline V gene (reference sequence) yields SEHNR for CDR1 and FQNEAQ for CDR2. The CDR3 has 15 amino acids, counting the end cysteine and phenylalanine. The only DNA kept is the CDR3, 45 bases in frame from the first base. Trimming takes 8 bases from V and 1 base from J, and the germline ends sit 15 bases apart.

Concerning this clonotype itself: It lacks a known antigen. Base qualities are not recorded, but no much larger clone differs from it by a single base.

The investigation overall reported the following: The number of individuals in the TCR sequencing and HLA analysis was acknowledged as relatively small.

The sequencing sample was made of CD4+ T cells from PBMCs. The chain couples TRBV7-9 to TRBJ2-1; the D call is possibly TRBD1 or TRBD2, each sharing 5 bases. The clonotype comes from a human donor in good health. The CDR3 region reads CASEGLKLSYNEQFF. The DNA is TGTGCCAGCGAGGGGTTGAAGCTTTCCTACAATGAGCAGTTCTTC.